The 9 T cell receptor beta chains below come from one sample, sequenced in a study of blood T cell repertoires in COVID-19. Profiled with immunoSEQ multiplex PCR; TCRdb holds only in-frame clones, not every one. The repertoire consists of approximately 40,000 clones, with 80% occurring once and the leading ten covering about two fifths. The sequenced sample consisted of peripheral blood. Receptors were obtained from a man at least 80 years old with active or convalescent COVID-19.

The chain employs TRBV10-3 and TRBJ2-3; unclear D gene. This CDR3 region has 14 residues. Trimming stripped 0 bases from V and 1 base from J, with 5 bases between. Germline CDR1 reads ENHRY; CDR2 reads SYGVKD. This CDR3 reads CAISESTGTDTQYF. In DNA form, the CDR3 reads TGTGCCATCAGTGAGTCGACTGGCACAGATACGCAGTATTTT.

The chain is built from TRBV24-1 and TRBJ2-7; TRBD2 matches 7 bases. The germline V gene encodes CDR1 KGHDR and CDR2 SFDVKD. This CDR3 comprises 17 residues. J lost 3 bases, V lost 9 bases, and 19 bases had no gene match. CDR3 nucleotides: TGTGCCACCCGGGTGAAGTGGGAGGGCCGGGATCGCTACGAGCAGTACTTC. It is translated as CATRVKWEGRDRYEQYF.

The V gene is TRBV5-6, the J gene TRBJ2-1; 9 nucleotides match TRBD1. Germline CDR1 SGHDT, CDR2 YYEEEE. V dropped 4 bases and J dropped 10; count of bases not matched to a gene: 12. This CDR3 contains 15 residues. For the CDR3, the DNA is TGTGCCAGCAGCCAGTACCGGGACAGGGAAGGGGAGCAGTTCTTC. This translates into CASSQYRDREGEQFF. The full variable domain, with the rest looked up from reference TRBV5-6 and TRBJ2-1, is DAGVTQSPTHLIKTRGQQVTLRCSPKSGHDTVSWYQQALGQGPQFIFQYYEEEERQRGNFPDRFSGHQFPNYSSELNVNALLLGDSALYLCASSQYRDREGEQFFGPGTRLTVL.

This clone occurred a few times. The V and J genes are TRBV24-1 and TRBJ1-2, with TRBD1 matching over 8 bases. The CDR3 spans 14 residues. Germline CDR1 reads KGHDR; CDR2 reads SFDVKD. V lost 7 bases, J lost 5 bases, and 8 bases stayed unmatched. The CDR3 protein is CATRPDRGDYGYTF. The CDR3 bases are TGTGCCACCAGACCCGACAGGGGTGATTATGGCTACACCTTC.

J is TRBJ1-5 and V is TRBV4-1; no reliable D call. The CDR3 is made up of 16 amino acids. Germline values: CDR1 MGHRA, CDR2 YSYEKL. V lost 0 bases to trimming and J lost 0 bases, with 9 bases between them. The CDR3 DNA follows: TGCGCCAGCAGCCAAGAATGGGCAGATAGCAATCAGCCCCAGCATTTT. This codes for CASSQEWADSNQPQHF.

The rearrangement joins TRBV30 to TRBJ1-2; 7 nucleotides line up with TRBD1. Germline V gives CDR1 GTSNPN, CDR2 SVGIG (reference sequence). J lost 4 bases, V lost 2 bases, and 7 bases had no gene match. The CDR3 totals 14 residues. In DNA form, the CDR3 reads TGTGCCTGGAGTCGAGGGGGCATCGGCTATGGCTACACCTTC. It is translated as CAWSRGGIGYGYTF.

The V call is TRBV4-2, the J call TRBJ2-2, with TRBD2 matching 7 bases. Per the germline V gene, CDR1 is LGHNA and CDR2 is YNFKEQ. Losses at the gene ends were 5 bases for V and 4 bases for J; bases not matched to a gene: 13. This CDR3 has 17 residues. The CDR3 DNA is TGTGCCAGCAGCTCGCGGGAGAAGGAACGGAGCACCGGGGAGCTGTTTTTT. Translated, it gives CASSSREKERSTGELFF.

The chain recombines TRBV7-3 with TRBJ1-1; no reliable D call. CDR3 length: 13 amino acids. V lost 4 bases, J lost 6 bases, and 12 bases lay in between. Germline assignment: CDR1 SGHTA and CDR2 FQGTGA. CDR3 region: CASSSAGTPEAFF. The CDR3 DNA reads TGTGCCAGCAGCTCAGCAGGAACCCCTGAAGCTTTCTTT.

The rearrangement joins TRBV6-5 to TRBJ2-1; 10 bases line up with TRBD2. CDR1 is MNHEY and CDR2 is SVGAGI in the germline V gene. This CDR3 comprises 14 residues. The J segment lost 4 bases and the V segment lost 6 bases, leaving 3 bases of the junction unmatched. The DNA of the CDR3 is TGTGCCAGCAGGCTAGCGGGAGCGTACAATGAGCAGTTCTTC. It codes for CASRLAGAYNEQFF.